This entry concerns a single TCR beta chain. This sample stems from a study of glioma-infiltrating T cells after dendritic cell vaccination. The primer mix had 60 V beta and 13 J beta primers. The repertoire was sequenced with immunoSEQ multiplex PCR; TCRdb's copy has only in-frame clones and lacks some. The sample contains about 82,000 clones, roughly 87% of which appear only once. The CDR3 totals 14 residues. Trimming shortened V by 4 bases and J by 3 bases, and 13 bases separated the two germline ends. Germline V gene sequence: CDR1 SGHRS, CDR2 YFSETQ. Stated time point: after dendritic cell vaccination, including at tumor progression/relapse. Only patients with spare fresh-frozen tumor and over two years of follow-up were included. Blood PBMC samples: pre-vaccination, two weeks post third vaccination, and at tumor progression.

The sample here was blood, taken after dendritic cell vaccination. This receptor was identified in a human donor with glioblastoma. The rearrangement uses TRBV5-1 and TRBJ1-1; D perhaps matches TRBD1 (5 bases). DNA of the CDR3: TGCGCCAGCAGCACAAGCAGGGTAGACACTGAAGCTTTCTTT. Translating it yields CASSTSRVDTEAFF.